The 3 T cell receptor beta chains reported below all come from one sample, sequenced in a study of T cells in localized non-small cell lung cancer. Data came from immunoSEQ multiplex PCR; TCRdb stores just in-frame clones and leaves some out. The sample carries nearly 25,000 clones, 70% to 90% recorded once. The source material was peripheral blood, sampled before any cancer treatment. All receptors derive from a male donor older than 55 with stage II squamous cell lung carcinoma.

The chain links TRBV7-9 to TRBJ2-1; D uncertain. The germline gives CDR1 SEHNR, CDR2 FQNEAQ (reference sequence). The CDR3 contains 15 residues. Trimming shortened V by 8 bases and J by 0 bases, and 14 bases separated the two germline ends. The chain's CDR3 is CASYFNPSSYNEQFF. In DNA form, the CDR3 reads TGTGCCAGCTATTTCAATCCGAGCTCCTACAATGAGCAGTTCTTC.

V and J are TRBV28 and TRBJ1-1; TRBD1 agrees at 7 bases. This CDR3 spans 14 amino acids. The ends lost 1 base at V and 4 bases at J; junction bases unmatched: 3. Germline values: CDR1 MDHEN, CDR2 SYDVKM. Written as DNA, the CDR3 is TGTGCCAGCAGTTTATCACCAGGGGGCACTGAAGCTTTCTTT. As protein: CASSLSPGGTEAFF. Combining the CDR3 with reference TRBV28 and TRBJ1-1 gives the whole variable domain DVKVTQSSRYLVKRTGEKVFLECVQDMDHENMFWYRQDPGLGLRLIYFSYDVKMKEKGDIPEGYSVSREKKERFSLILESASTNQTSMYLCASSLSPGGTEAFFGQGTRLTVV.

By sample fraction, this clone is medium-sized. V is TRBV2 and J is TRBJ1-1; 8 bases align to TRBD1. Losses at the gene ends were 8 bases for V and 6 bases for J; bases not matched to a gene: 2. The CDR3 runs 11 residues. Germline V gives CDR1 SNHLY, CDR2 FYNNEI. CDR3 in amino acids: CASDRGSEAFF. CDR3 sequence (DNA): TGTGCCAGCGACAGGGGCTCTGAAGCTTTCTTT.